This T cell receptor beta chain was observed in a study of cytomegalovirus exposure and HLA in healthy donors. This CDR3 spans 17 amino acids. The V gene's germline CDR1 is SGHNT and CDR2 YYREEE (reference sequence). With V trimmed by 3 bases and J by 4 bases, 9 bases remained unmatched. PCR involved 60 Vbeta and 13 Jbeta primers. Data came from immunoSEQ multiplex PCR; TCRdb stores just in-frame clones and leaves some out. The sample consists of fewer than 250,000 clones, 70% to 80% of them appearing once. The TCR originated in a woman in her twenties or thirties in good health and CMV-seronegative. The V and J genes are TRBV5-4 and TRBJ2-5; 13 positions match TRBD2. Sequenced material: PBMCs. Here the CDR3 DNA reads TGTGCCAGCAGCTCACCTGGACTAGCGGGAGTGGGAGAGACCCAGTACTTC. Its translation is CASSSPGLAGVGETQYF.